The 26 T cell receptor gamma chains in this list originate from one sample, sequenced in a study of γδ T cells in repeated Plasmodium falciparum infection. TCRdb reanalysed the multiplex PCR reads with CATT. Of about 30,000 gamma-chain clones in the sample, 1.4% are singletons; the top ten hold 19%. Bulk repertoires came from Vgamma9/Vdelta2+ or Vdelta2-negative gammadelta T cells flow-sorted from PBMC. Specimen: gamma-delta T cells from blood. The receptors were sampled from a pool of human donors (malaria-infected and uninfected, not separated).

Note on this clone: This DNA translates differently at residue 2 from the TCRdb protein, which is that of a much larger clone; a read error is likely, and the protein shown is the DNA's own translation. The CDR3 sequence is CTLWEPKTYYKKLF. The CDR3 DNA follows: TGTACCTTGTGGGAGCCGAAGACTTATTATAAGAAACTCTTT. The rearrangement joins TRGV9 to TRGJ1 or TRGJ2. TCRdb supplies no J gene; here it was assigned by aligning the nucleotide sequence to germline. Germline loops: CDR1 GITISATS, CDR2 ISYDGTV (reference sequence). The CDR3 is 14 residues long.

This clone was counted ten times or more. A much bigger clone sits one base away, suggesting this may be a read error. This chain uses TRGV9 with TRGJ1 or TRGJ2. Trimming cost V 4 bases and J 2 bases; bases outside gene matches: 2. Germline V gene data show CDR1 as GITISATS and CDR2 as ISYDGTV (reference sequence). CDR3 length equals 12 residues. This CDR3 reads CALWDDYYKKLF. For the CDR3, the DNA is TGTGCCTTGTGGGACGATTATTATAAGAAACTCTTT.

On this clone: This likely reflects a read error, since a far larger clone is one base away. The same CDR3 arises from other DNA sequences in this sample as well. CDR3 protein: CALWELLNYYKKLF. The CDR3 DNA reads TGTGCCTTGTGGGAGCTTTTGAATTATTATAAAAAACTCTTT. The J gene is uncalled and the V gene is TRGV9. This CDR3 has 14 amino acids. The germline V gene encodes CDR1 GITISATS and CDR2 ISYDGTV (reference sequence).

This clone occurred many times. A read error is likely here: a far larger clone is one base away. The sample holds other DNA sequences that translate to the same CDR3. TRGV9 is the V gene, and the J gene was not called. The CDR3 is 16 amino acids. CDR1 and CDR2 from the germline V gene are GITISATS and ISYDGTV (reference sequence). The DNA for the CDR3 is TGTGCCTTGTGGGAGGCCATGAGAAAGGGCAAAAAAATCAAGGTATTC. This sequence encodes CALWEAMRKGKKIKVF.

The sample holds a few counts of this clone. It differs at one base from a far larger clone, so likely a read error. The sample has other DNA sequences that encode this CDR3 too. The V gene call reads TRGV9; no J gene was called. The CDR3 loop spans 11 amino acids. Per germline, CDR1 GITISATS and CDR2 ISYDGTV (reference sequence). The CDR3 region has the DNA TGCGCCTTGTGGGAGGTGCCCCCTTTGCTCTTT. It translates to CALWEVPPLLF.

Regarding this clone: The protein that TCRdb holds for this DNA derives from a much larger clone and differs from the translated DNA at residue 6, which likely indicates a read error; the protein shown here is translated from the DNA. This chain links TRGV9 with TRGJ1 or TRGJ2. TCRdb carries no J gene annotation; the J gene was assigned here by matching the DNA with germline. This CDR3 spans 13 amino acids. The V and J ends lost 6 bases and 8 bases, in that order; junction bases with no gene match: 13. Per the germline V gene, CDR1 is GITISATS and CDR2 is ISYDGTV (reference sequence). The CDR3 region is CALWRRRSHKKLF. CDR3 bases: TGTGCCTTGTGGCGGAGGCGGAGTCATAAGAAACTCTTT.

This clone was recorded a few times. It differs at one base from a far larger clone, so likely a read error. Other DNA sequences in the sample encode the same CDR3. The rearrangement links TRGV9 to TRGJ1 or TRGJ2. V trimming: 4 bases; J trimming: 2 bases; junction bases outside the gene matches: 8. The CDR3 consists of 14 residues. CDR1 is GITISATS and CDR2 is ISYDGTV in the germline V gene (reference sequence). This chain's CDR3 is CALWETQDYYKKLF. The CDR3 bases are TGTGCCTTGTGGGAAACCCAGGATTATTATAAGAAACTCTTT.

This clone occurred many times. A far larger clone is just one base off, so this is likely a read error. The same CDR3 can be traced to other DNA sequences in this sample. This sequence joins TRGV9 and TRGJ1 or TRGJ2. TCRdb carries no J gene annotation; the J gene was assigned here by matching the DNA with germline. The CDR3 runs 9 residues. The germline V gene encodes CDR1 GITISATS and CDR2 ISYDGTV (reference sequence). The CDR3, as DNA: TGTGCCCTGTGGGAAAAGAAACTCTTT. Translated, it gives CALWEKKLF.

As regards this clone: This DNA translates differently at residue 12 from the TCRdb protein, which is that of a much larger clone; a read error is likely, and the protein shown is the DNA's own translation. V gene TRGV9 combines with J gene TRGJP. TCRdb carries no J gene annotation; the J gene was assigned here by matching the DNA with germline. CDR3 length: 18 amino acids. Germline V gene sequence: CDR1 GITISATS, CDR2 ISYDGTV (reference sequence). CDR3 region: CALWEVLEVELAKKIKVF. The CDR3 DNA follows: TGTGCCTTGTGGGAGGTGCTCGAGGTCGAGTTGGCCAAAAAAATCAAGGTATTT.

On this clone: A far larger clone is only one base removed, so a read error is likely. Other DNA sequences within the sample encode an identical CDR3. The chain's CDR3 is CALWEVMKKLF. DNA of the CDR3: TGTGCTTTGTGGGAGGTGATGAAGAAACTCTTT. The chain combines TRGV9 with TRGJ1 or TRGJ2. The J gene was not available in TCRdb and was assigned here by matching the DNA to germline segments. The V gene's germline CDR1 is GITISATS and CDR2 ISYDGTV (reference sequence). The CDR3 is made up of 11 amino acids.

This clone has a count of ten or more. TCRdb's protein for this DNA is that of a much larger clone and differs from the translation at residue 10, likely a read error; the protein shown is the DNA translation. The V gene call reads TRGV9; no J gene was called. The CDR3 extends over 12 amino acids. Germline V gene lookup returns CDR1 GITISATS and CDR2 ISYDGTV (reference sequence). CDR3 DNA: TGTGCCTTGTGGGAGGTGGGTTATAAGAGACTCTTT. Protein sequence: CALWEVGYKRLF.

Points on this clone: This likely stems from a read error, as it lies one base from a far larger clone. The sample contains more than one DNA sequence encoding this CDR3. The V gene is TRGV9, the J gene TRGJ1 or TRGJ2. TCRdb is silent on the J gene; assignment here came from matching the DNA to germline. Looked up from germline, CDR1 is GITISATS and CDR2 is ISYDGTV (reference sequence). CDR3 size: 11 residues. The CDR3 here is CALWEVGKKLF. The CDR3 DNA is TGTGCTTTGTGGGAGGTTGGGAAGAAACTCTTT.

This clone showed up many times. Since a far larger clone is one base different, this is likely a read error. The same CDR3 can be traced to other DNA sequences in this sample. The CDR3 DNA is TGTGCCTTGTGGGAGGTTACTAGAACCTATTATAAGAAACTTTTT. Translated, it gives CALWEVTRTYYKKLF. The chain combines TRGV9 with TRGJ1 or TRGJ2. This CDR3 spans 15 amino acids. The germline V gene has CDR1 GITISATS and CDR2 ISYDGTV (reference sequence).

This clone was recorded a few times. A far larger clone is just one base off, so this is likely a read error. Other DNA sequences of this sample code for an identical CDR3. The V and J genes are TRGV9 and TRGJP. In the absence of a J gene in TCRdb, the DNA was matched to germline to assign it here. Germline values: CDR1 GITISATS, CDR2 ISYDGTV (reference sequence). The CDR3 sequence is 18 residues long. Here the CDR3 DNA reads TGCGCCTTGTGGGAGGTGCAAGTGGTGGAGTTGGGCAAAAAAATCAAGGTATTT. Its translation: CALWEVQVVELGKKIKVF.

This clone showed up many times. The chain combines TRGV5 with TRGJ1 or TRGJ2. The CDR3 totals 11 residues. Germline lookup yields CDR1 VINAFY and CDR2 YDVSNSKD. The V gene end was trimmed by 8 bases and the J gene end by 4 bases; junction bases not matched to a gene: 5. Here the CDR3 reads CATSSYYKKLF. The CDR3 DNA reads TGTGCCACCTCTAGCTATTATAAGAAACTCTTT.

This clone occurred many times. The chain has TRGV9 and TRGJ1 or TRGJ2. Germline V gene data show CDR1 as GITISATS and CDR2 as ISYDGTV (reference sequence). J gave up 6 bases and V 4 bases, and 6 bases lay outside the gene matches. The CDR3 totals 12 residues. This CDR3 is CALWDSGYKKLF. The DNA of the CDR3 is TGTGCCTTGTGGGATTCGGGTTATAAGAAACTCTTT.

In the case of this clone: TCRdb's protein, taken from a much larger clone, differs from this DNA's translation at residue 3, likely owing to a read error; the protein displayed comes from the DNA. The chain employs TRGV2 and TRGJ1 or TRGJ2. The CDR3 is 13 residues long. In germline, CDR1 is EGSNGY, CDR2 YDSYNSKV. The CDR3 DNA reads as TGTGCCATCTGGGACGGGCTGCGGTATAAGAAACTCTTT. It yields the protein CAIWDGLRYKKLF.

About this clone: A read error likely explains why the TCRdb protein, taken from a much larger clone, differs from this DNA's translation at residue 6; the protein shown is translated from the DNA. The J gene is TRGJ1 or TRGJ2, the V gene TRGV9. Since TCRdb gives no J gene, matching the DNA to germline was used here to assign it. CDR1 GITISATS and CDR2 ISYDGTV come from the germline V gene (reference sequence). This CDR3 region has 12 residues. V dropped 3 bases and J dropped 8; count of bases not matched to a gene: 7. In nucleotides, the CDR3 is TGTGCCTTGTGGGAGACGCCTCATAAGAAACTCTTT. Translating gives CALWETPHKKLF.

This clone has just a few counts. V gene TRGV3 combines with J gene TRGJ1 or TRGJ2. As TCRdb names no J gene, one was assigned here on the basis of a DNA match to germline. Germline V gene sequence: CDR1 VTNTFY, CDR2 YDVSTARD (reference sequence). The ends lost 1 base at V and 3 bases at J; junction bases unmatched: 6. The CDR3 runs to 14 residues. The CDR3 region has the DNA TGTGCCACCTGGGACAGACCACTTTATTATAAGAAACTCTTT. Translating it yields CATWDRPLYYKKLF.

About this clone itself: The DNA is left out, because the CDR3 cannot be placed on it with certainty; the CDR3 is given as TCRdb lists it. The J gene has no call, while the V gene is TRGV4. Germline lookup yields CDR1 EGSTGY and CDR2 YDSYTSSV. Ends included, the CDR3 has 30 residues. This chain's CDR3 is CATWGDYIRNSLAVEQHLLSQVSIGRIQHF.

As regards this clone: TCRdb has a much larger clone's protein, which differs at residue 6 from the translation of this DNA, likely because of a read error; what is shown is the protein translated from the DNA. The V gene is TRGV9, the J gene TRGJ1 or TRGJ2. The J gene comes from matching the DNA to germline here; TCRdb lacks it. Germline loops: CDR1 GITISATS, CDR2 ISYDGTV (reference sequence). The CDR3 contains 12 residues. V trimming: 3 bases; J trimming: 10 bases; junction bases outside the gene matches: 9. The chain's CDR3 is CALWERRVKKLF. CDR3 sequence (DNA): TGTGCCTTGTGGGAGCGCCGAGTGAAGAAACTCTTT.

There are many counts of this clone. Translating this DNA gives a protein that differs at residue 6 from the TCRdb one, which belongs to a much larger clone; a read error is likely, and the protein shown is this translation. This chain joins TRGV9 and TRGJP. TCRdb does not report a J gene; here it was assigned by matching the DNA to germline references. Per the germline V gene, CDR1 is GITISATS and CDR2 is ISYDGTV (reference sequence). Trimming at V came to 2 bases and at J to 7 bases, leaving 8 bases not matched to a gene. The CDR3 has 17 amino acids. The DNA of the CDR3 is TGTGCCTTGTGGGAGGGACGTCTGGAGTTGGGCAAAAAAATCAAGGTATTT. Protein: CALWEGRLELGKKIKVF.

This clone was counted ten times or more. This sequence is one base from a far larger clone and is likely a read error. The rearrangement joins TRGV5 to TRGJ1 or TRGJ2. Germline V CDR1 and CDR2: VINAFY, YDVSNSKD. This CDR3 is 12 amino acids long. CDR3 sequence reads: CATWDSHPKKLF. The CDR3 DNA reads TGTGCCACCTGGGACAGCCACCCTAAGAAGCTCTTT.

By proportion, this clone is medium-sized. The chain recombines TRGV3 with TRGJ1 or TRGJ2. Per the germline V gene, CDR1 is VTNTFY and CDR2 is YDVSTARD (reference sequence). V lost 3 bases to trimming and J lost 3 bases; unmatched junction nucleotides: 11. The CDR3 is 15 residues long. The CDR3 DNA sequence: TGTGCCACCTGGGACGTAGGCCCCCCTTATTATAAGAAACTCTTT. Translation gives CATWDVGPPYYKKLF.

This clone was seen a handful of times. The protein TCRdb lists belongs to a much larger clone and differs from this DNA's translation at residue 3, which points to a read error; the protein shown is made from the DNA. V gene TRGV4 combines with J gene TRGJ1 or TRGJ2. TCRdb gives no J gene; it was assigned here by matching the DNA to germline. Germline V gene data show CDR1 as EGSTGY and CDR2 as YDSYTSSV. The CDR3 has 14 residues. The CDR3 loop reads CAAWDGLEYYKKLF. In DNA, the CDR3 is TGTGCCGCCTGGGATGGGCTGGAATATTATAAGAAACTCTTT.

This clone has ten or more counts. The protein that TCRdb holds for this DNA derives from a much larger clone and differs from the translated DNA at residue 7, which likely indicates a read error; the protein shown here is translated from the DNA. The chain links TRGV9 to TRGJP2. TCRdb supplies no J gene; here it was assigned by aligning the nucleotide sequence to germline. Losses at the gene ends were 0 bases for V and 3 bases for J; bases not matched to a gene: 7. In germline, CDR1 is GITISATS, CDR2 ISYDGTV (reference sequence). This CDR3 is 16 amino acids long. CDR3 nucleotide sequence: TGTGCCTTGTGGGAGGTGGCTGGGGGTAGTGATTGGATCAAGACGTTT. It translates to CALWEVAGGSDWIKTF.